Given below is one T cell receptor (beta chain) in context. The data were taken from a study of blood T cell repertoires in COVID-19. The assay was immunoSEQ multiplex PCR, and TCRdb's table has in-frame clones only and misses some. There are 350,000 to 450,000 clones in the sample; around nine tenths occur only once, and roughly 1.4% lies in the top ten. Germline values: CDR1 MNHEY, CDR2 SVGAGI. V lost 5 bases to trimming and J lost 7 bases; unmatched junction nucleotides: 4. The CDR3 sequence is 13 residues long. The receptor was isolated from a woman aged 40 to 50 with COVID-19, enrolled during active disease. Material: peripheral blood. V is TRBV6-5 and J is TRBJ1-5; 8 bases fit TRBD1. The DNA of the CDR3 is TGTGCCAGCAGTCCCGACAGGGGACAGCCCCAGCATTTT. It yields the protein CASSPDRGQPQHF.